These 10 T cell receptor beta chains share one sample of origin, sequenced in a study of T cells in Graves' hyperthyroidism and ophthalmopathy. TCR beta CDR3 regions were amplified from RNA. The TCR CDR3 was amplified in a first-round RT-PCR using the HTBI primer set. From the multiplex PCR reads, TCRdb called clonotypes with MiXCR, one entry per CDR3 protein. The table records 600,000 to 700,000 distinct CDR3 sequences, approximately 14% of them present only once. The material sequenced was blood. These receptors all come from a woman between 40 and 55 years old with Graves' ophthalmopathy.

This clonotype was counted ten times or more. The chain is built from TRBV6-1 and TRBJ2-5; D call uncertain. The CDR3 has 13 residues. Germline CDR1 is MNHNS and CDR2 is SASEGT. V was clipped by 2 bases and J by 4 bases, with 8 bases between them. CDR3: CASSESRLETQYF. In nucleotides, the CDR3 is TGTGCCAGCAGTGAAAGTCGGCTAGAGACCCAGTACTTC.

The chain has TRBV7-2 and TRBJ2-7, with no clear D. Germline assignment: CDR1 SGHTA and CDR2 FQGNSA. CDR3 length: 12 residues. CDR3 nucleotides: TGTGCGAGCGAGGCAGGAACCTACGAGCAGTACTTC. This encodes CASEAGTYEQYF. Combining the CDR3 with reference TRBV7-2 and TRBJ2-7 gives the whole variable domain GAGVSQSPSNKVTEKGKDVELRCDPISGHTALYWYRQSLGQGLEFLIYFQGNSAPDKSGLPSDRFSAERTGGSVSTLTIQRTQQEDSAVYLCASEAGTYEQYFGPGTRLTVT.

In its sample, this clonotype was seen many times. V and J are TRBV27 and TRBJ2-7; D remains unclear. Trimming cost V 3 bases and J 4 bases, with 10 bases left between them. Germline values: CDR1 MNHEY, CDR2 SMNVEV (reference sequence). The CDR3 spans 13 residues. CDR3 DNA sequence: TGTGCCAGCAGTTTTGGAGAGAATTACGAGCAGTACTTC. Encoded protein: CASSFGENYEQYF.

The J gene is TRBJ1-6, the V gene TRBV6-5, with a possible D match to TRBD1 (6 bases). V lost 7 bases to trimming and J lost 14 bases, with 24 bases between them. The CDR3 is 15 residues long. Germline V gene data show CDR1 as MNHEY and CDR2 as SVGAGI. This CDR3 is CASTSQGPGFLALHF. CDR3 nucleotides: TGTGCCAGCACTTCTCAGGGGCCAGGATTCTTGGCCCTCCACTTT.

The table lists this clonotype with many counts. This CDR3 is CSALPGVAGGGAYEQYF. The CDR3 DNA sequence: TGCAGTGCCCTCCCCGGGGTAGCGGGAGGAGGAGCCTACGAGCAGTACTTC. J is TRBJ2-7 and V is TRBV20-1; 10 positions match TRBD2. Trimming removed 6 bases from V and 2 bases from J; junction bases left unmatched: 16. CDR1 is DFQATT and CDR2 is SNEGSKA in the germline V gene (reference sequence). There are 17 residues in the CDR3.

The gene calls are TRBV5-6 and TRBJ2-5; D might be TRBD1 or TRBD2, each matching 5 bases. V shed 7 bases and J shed 2 bases, with 15 bases lying between them. CDR1 and CDR2 from the germline V gene are SGHDT and YYEEEE. The CDR3 extends over 14 amino acids. The CDR3 here is CASSPGAEQETQYF. CDR3 nucleotide sequence: TGTGCCAGCTCCCCCGGGGCAGAACAAGAGACCCAGTACTTC. The full variable domain, rest sourced from reference TRBV5-6 and TRBJ2-5, is DAGVTQSPTHLIKTRGQQVTLRCSPKSGHDTVSWYQQALGQGPQFIFQYYEEEERQRGNFPDRFSGHQFPNYSSELNVNALLLGDSALYLCASSPGAEQETQYFGPGTRLLVL.

This clonotype was found many times. V is TRBV6-5 and J is TRBJ2-5, with no clear D. Looked up from germline, CDR1 is MNHEY and CDR2 is SVGAGI. V was pared by 6 bases and J by 0 bases, with 11 bases between. The CDR3 runs to 14 residues. CDR3 coding DNA: TGTGCCAGCAGCCATCCCCCGTACCAAGAGACCCAGTACTTC. The encoded protein is CASSHPPYQETQYF.

At least ten counts were recorded for this clonotype. The genes are TRBV28 and TRBJ1-1; D is possibly TRBD1 (5 bases). CDR3 length: 14 amino acids. V lost 1 base to trimming and J lost 8 bases, with 14 bases between them. CDR1 and CDR2 from the germline V gene are MDHEN and SYDVKM. The CDR3 loop is CASSLLVRVGEAFF. The CDR3 DNA reads TGTGCCAGCAGTTTATTAGTCAGGGTGGGAGAAGCTTTCTTT.

This clonotype was detected only a few times. The gene calls are TRBV28 and TRBJ2-6, with TRBD2 identical over 8 bases. Germline-derived CDR1 and CDR2 are MDHEN and SYDVKM. V shed 4 bases, J shed 1 base, and the junction held 12 bases outside the gene matches. CDR3 size: 19 residues. The CDR3 region has the DNA TGTGCCAGCAGTTCACCCCGGGAGGGGGTGGAATCTGGGGCCAACGTCCTGACTTTC. This codes for CASSSPREGVESGANVLTF.

This clonotype was counted ten times or more. The J gene is TRBJ1-1, the V gene TRBV2, with D unclear. This CDR3 has 16 residues. CDR1 SNHLY and CDR2 FYNNEI come from the germline V gene. The V end lost 0 bases, the J end lost 2 bases, and 13 bases lay between the germline ends. CDR3 sequence reads: CASSEALNTANTEAFF. In DNA form, the CDR3 reads TGTGCCAGCAGTGAAGCGCTAAACACCGCCAACACTGAAGCTTTCTTT.